This is a list of T cell receptor beta chains from one sample in a study of T-cell memory formation after mild COVID-19. Using its own MiXCR run on the 5' RACE reads, TCRdb lists one record per CDR3 protein. The repertoire consists of hundreds of thousands of distinct CDR3 sequences, with 20% to 25% occurring once and the leading ten covering approximately 8.4%. Sequencing input: PBMCs or a T cell subset sorted from them (not recorded which). These receptors were obtained from an adult woman who had mild COVID-19 (a few samples of this study predate the infection). Cell type and time point are not known. CDR3s leave out the opening cysteine and the closing phenylalanine or tryptophan. D genes are given only for firm matches.

CDR3,J,V,D
SASEGHNEQF,TRBJ2-1,TRBV20-1,.
ATSFSGGGETQY,TRBJ2-5,TRBV24-1,TRBD2
ASGDSLHYEQY,TRBJ2-7,TRBV6-2/TRBV6-3,TRBD1
ASTLWAGVKF,TRBJ2-1,TRBV7-9,TRBD2
ASSRGTGGPETQY,TRBJ2-5,TRBV7-2,TRBD1
ASSTRTVIQETQY,TRBJ2-5,TRBV12-3/TRBV12-4,.
ATRGQGGDNEQF,TRBJ2-1,TRBV24-1,TRBD1
ASSNIDINYGYT,TRBJ1-2,TRBV25-1,.
AIVRTSDEQF,TRBJ2-1,TRBV5-4,TRBD2
ASSLVQVRETQY,TRBJ2-5,TRBV5-6,.
ASSAGRGPTLQQEQF,TRBJ2-1,TRBV13,.
ASSSASSSYNSPLH,TRBJ1-6,TRBV18,.
ASSLARETSEQF,TRBJ2-1,TRBV7-2,.
ASSLEKTNTGELF,TRBJ2-2,TRBV5-1,.
ASSYPHPQLAESYNEQF,TRBJ2-1,TRBV6-6,TRBD2
ASGGNTQY,TRBJ2-3,TRBV6-5,.
ASSLGWGQNQPQH,TRBJ1-5,TRBV12-3/TRBV12-4,TRBD1
ASSRFLAGGIDTQY,TRBJ2-3,TRBV5-4,TRBD2
ASSSPTQDEQY,TRBJ2-7,TRBV7-9,.
ASRKQGFGTEAF,TRBJ1-1,TRBV12-3/TRBV12-4,TRBD1
ASSRWTSGYEPTDTQY,TRBJ2-3,TRBV7-2,TRBD2
ASSFSGDHRGQETQY,TRBJ2-5,TRBV7-2,TRBD1